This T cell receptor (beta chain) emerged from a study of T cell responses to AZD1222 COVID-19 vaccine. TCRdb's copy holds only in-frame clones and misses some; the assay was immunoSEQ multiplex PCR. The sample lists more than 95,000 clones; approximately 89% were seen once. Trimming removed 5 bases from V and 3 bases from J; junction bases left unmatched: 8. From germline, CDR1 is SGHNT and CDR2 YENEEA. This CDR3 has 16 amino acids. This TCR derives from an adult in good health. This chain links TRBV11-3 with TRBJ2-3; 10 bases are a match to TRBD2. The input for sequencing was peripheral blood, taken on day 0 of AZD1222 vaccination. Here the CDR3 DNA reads TGTGCCAGCAGCCTAGCAAGCGGGAGGGTAACAGATACGCAGTATTTT. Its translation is CASSLASGRVTDTQYF.